This TCR beta chain was profiled in a study of OX40 agonist ivuxolimab in advanced cancers. The table came from immunoSEQ multiplex PCR; TCRdb's copy has only in-frame clones and leaves some out. The repertoire holds some 20,000 clones, with just under 90% as singletons. General observations from the study: Dose levels from 0.1 to 3.0 mg/kg saw CD4+ and CD8+ blood T cells expand clonally by week 6. More expanded clones were seen, on average, in CD8+ T cells than in CD4+. Partial responders dosed at 0.1-3.0 mg/kg displayed clonal expansion ranking among the lowest. Also showing low normalized T-cell clonal expansion were some of the nonresponders.

For this clone: What it recognizes is unknown.

This TCR derives from an adult with an advanced solid tumor such as melanoma, head and neck, liver or kidney cancer. The source was CD4+ or CD8+ T cells sorted from blood, collected in a trial of the OX40 agonist ivuxolimab.

CDR3 loop: CASSPPGHYTEAFF. The DNA for the CDR3 is TGTGCCAGCAGCCCCCCGGGTCATTACACTGAAGCTTTCTTT. The chain combines TRBV7-2 with TRBJ1-1; D uncertain. The V end lost 5 bases, the J end lost 3 bases, and 13 bases lay between the germline ends. The CDR3 contains 14 residues. Per the germline V gene, CDR1 is SGHTA and CDR2 is FQGNSA.